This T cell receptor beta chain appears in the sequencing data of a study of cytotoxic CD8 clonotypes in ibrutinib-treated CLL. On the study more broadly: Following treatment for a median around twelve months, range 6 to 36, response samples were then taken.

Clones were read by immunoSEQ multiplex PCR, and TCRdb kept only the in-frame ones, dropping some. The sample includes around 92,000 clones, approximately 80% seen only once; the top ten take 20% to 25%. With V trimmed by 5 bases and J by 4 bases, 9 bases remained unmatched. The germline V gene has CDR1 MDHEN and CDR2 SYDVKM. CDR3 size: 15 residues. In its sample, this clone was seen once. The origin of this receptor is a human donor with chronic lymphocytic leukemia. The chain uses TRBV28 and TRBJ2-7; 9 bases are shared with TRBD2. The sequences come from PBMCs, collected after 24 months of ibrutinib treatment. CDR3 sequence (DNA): TGTGCCAGCAGTCTCGCCCTCCTAGCGGGGTACGAGCAGTACTTC. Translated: CASSLALLAGYEQYF.